This T cell receptor beta chain is from a study of blood T cell repertoires in COVID-19. Study at large: Samples of COVID-19 (acute and convalescent) were obtained from the United States, Italy and Spain. T cells, B-cell-depleted T cells, or PBMCs supplied cDNA or gDNA.

This CDR3 region has 12 residues. V lost 2 bases and J lost 8, with 9 bases in between. Germline V lookup: CDR1 MRHNA, CDR2 SNTAGT. In the original analysis: Reference gene primer amplification yielded estimated nucleated cell counts. Assay used: immunoSEQ multiplex PCR; TCRdb lists only in-frame clones, some missing. V and J calls and clone size come straight from that table; D and trimming were deduced from the DNA. The table records roughly 84,000 clones, over 70% of them present only once. The receptor's source is a middle-aged woman with active or convalescent COVID-19. The chain employs TRBV6-4 and TRBJ1-2; D is unresolved. Sequencing used peripheral blood. The CDR3 sequence is CASSDPGSGYTF. The DNA for the CDR3 is TGTGCCAGCAGTGACCCGGGTTCCGGCTACACCTTC.